The clone carrying this T cell receptor beta chain was recorded a few times. The likely explanation is a read error, given a far larger clone one base away. This entry is derived from a study of regulatory T cells in long-lasting Graves disease. CDR3 regions were amplified by Arm-PCR using iRepertoire HTBI primers to build TCR beta libraries. TCRdb reprocessed the multiplex PCR reads via MiXCR and lists one record per CDR3 protein. The sample carries more than 300,000 distinct CDR3 sequences, 15% to 20% recorded once. Time point in this sample: newly diagnosed GD, antithyroid drugs for less than 3 months. Making the TCR library involved RNA that had been extracted from PBMCs. Germline V gene sequence: CDR1 SNHLY, CDR2 FYNNEI. The CDR3 is 15 residues long. These same data were also listed under a study on T cells in Graves' hyperthyroidism and ophthalmopathy.

The sequencing here drew on peripheral blood mononuclear cells (PBMCs), taken at new diagnosis, from a patient treated with antithyroid drugs. This TCR derives from a woman aged 18-29 years with Graves disease. The chain links TRBV2 to TRBJ2-5; the D gene is possibly TRBD1 (6 bases). The end of the DNA is better explained by TRBJ2-1, so the J call may be wrong. The DNA of the CDR3 is TGTGCCAGCACAGGCAAGGACAGCTTCTACAATGAGCAGTTCTTC. This sequence encodes CASTGKDSFYNEQFF.